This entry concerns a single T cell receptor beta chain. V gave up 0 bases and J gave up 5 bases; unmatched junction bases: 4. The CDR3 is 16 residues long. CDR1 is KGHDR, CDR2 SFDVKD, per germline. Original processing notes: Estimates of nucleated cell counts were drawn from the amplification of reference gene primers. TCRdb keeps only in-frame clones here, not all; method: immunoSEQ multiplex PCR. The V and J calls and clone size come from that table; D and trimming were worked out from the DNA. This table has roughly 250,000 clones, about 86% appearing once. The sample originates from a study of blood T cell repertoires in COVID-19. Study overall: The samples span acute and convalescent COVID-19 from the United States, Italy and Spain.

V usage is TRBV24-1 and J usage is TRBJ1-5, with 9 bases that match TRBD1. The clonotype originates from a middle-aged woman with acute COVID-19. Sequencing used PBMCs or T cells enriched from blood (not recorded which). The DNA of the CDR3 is TGTGCCACCAGTGATTTGGGACAGGGGCCCCATCAGCCCCAGCATTTT. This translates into CATSDLGQGPHQPQHF.